This T cell receptor beta chain was profiled in a study of T cell responses to AZD1222 COVID-19 vaccine. Study-level background: Both about-4-week and about-12-week second-dose recipients were combined. Study-wide findings and caveats: Every sample of the repertoires postdated the peak T cell response.

This table comes from immunoSEQ multiplex PCR, and its TCRdb copy is limited to in-frame clones, with some not included. This table has some 130,000 clones, about 93% appearing once. Comment on this clone: Its antigen is still unknown.

J lost 5 bases, V lost 8 bases, and 3 bases had no gene match. The CDR3 length is 13 residues. In germline, CDR1 is MRHNA, CDR2 SNTAGT. The sequencing here drew on peripheral blood, taken on day 0 of AZD1222 vaccination. The receptor's source is an adult in good health. The chain has TRBV6-4 and TRBJ1-4; the match to TRBD1 covers 9 bases. CDR3 sequence (DNA): TGTGCCAGCTCGACAGGGGGAAATGAAAAACTGTTTTTT. Translating it yields CASSTGGNEKLFF.